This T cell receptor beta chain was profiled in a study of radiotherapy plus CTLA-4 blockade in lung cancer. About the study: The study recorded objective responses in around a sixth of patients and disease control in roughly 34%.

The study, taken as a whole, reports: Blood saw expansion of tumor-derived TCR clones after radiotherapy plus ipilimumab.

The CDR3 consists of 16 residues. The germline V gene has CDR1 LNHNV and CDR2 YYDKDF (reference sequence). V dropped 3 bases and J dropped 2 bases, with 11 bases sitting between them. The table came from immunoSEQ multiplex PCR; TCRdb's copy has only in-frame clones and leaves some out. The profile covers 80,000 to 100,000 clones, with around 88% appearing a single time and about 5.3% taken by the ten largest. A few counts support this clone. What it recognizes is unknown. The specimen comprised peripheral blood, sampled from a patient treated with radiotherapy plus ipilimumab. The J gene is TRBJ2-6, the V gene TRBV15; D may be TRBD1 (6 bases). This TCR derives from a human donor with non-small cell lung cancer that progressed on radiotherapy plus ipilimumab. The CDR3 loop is CATSRYGGAGANVLTF. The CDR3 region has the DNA TGTGCCACCAGCAGGTATGGGGGCGCTGGGGCCAACGTCCTGACTTTC.